The TCR beta chain under discussion was sequenced for a study of T cell responses to AZD1222 COVID-19 vaccine. Notes on the study in general: Epitopes outside B.1.351 and B.1.1.7 mutated regions reportedly drew nearly half of spike TCRs. Among the donors, most were white British and more were female, and clonal diversity was possibly underestimated. No repertoire was sampled before or during the peak T cell response, only after it.

A note on this clone: The antigen is undetermined.

The germline V gene has CDR1 MNHEY and CDR2 SVGAGI. Trimming cost V 7 bases and J 0 bases, with 15 bases left between them. The CDR3 has 15 residues. TCRdb's copy holds only in-frame clones and misses some; the assay was immunoSEQ multiplex PCR. The table records 150,000 to 200,000 clones, 80% to 90% of them present only once. The clonotype was recovered from an adult in good health. The specimen was peripheral blood, collected on day 0 of AZD1222 vaccination. The chain has TRBV6-5 and TRBJ2-5, with D perhaps TRBD2 (7 bases). Here the CDR3 DNA reads TGTGCCAGCACAACATGGGGGGGCCACCAAGAGACCCAGTACTTC. It translates to CASTTWGGHQETQYF.